This T cell receptor (beta chain) was recorded in a study of control samples from healthy donors and cancer patients. Sequencing was performed with immunoSEQ multiplex PCR; in TCRdb, only in-frame clones are kept and a portion is missing. The repertoire holds more than 85,000 clones, with 92% as singletons. Notes on this clone: The same CDR3 arises from other DNA sequences in this sample as well.

Germline V gene data show CDR1 as KGHSH and CDR2 as LQKENI. Trimming cost V 3 bases and J 3 bases; bases outside gene matches: 4. This CDR3 is built from 14 residues. The clonotype was recovered from a woman younger than 30 in good health. This chain uses TRBV18 with TRBJ2-7; 8 bases line up with TRBD1. The sample was blood. CDR3 in DNA: TGTGCCAGCTCACCCCAGGGGGCAAGCTACGAGCAGTACTTC. The encoded protein is CASSPQGASYEQYF.